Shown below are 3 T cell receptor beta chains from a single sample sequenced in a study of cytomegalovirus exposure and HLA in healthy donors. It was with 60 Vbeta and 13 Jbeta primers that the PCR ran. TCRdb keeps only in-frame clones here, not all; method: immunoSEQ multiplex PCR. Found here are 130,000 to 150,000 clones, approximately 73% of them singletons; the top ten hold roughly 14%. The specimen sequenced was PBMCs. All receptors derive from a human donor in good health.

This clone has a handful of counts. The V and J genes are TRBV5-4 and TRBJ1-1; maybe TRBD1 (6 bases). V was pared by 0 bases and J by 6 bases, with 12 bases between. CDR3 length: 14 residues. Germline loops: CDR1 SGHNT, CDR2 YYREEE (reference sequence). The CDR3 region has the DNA TGTGCCAGCAGCTTGGACAGGGTTCTCCCTGAAGCTTTCTTT. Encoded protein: CASSLDRVLPEAFF.

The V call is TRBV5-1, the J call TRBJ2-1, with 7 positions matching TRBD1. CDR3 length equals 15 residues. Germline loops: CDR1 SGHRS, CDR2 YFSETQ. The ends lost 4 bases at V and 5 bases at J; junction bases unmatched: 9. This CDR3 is CASSHDRDVHNEQFF. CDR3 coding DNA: TGCGCCAGCAGCCACGACAGGGATGTTCACAATGAGCAGTTCTTC. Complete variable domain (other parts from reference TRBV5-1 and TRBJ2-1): KAGVTQTPRYLIKTRGQQVTLSCSPISGHRSVSWYQQTPGQGLQFLFEYFSETQRNKGNFPGRFSGRQFSNSRSEMNVSTLELGDSALYLCASSHDRDVHNEQFFGPGTRLTVL.

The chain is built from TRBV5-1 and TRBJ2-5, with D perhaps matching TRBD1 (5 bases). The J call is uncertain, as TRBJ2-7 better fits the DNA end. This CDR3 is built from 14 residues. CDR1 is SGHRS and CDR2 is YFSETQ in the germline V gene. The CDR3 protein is CASSSDTLMDEQYF. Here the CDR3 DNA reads TGCGCCAGCAGCTCGGACACCCTTATGGACGAGCAGTACTTC.